One and the same sample provided the 25 T cell receptor beta chains below, sequenced in a study of T cells in Graves' hyperthyroidism and ophthalmopathy. TCR beta CDR3 regions were amplified from RNA transcripts. HTBI primers were used for first-round RT-PCR of the TCR CDR3. MiXCR, run by TCRdb on the multiplex PCR reads, gives a single entry per CDR3 protein. Of about 130,000 distinct CDR3 sequences in the sample, approximately 20% were seen once. What was sequenced was blood. The receptor source for this set is a woman aged 45-59 years with Graves' hyperthyroidism that later progressed to Graves' ophthalmopathy.

There are many counts of this clonotype. The chain is built from TRBV20-1 and TRBJ1-1, with D possibly matching TRBD1 (6 bases). This CDR3 spans 15 amino acids. Germline V gene data show CDR1 as DFQATT and CDR2 as SNEGSKA (reference sequence). Trimming pared 3 bases from V and 11 bases from J, leaving 25 bases between. This chain's CDR3 is CSASETSPGGAAAFF. CDR3 DNA sequence: TGCAGTGCTAGTGAAACCTCCCCGGGGGGCGCCGCGGCTTTCTTT.

This clonotype was detected many times. This chain uses TRBV5-1 with TRBJ2-7; the match to TRBD2 covers 8 bases. The CDR3 runs 16 residues. The germline V gene encodes CDR1 SGHRS and CDR2 YFSETQ. V was clipped by 1 base and J by 4 bases; unmatched bases: 10. The CDR3 DNA reads as TGCGCCAGCAGCTTGTGGGGCGGAGCGGGAGAATACGAGCAGTACTTC. Translation gives CASSLWGGAGEYEQYF.

A remark on this clonotype: This could be a read error, since a much larger clone is one nucleotide away. The DNA for the CDR3 is TGTGCCAGCAGGTACAGGAACACTGAAGCTTTCTTT. It yields the protein CASRYRNTEAFF. The chain carries TRBV2 and TRBJ1-1, with D unresolved. Germline CDR1 SNHLY, CDR2 FYNNEI. Trimming took 6 bases from V and 1 from J, leaving 6 bases between them. CDR3 length: 12 amino acids.

The J gene is TRBJ1-4, the V gene TRBV20-1, with 8 bases aligning to TRBD1. J gave up 0 bases and V 5 bases, and 8 bases lay outside the gene matches. The CDR3 extends over 16 amino acids. Germline V lookup: CDR1 DFQATT, CDR2 SNEGSKA (reference sequence). CDR3: CSAGDRTTATNEKLFF. CDR3 nucleotides: TGCAGTGCTGGGGACAGGACCACTGCAACTAATGAAAAACTGTTTTTT.

This sequence joins TRBV11-2 and TRBJ2-7; no firm D call. Looked up from germline, CDR1 is SGHAT and CDR2 is FQNNGV. The CDR3 length is 13 residues. The V and J ends lost 5 bases and 2 bases respectively, with 10 bases between them. Written as DNA, the CDR3 is TGTGCCAGCAGCGTTGGCAGTACCTACGAGCAGTACTTC. Amino acid sequence: CASSVGSTYEQYF.

This clonotype was counted many times. This rearrangement joins TRBV24-1 to TRBJ2-2; no clear D gene. The germline V and J ends were trimmed by 5 bases and 8 bases, with 5 bases remaining between them. The germline gives CDR1 KGHDR, CDR2 SFDVKD. The CDR3 contains 11 residues. The CDR3 region has the DNA TGTGCCACCAGTGGTCGTGGGGAGCTGTTTTTT. This encodes CATSGRGELFF.

V is TRBV7-9 and J is TRBJ2-1, with TRBD2 identical over 15 bases. Germline CDR1 SEHNR, CDR2 FQNEAQ (reference sequence). The CDR3 is made up of 15 amino acids. The trim removed 7 bases at V and 7 bases at J, leaving 5 bases unmatched. In nucleotides, the CDR3 is TGTGCCAGCAACGACGGGACTAGCGGGAGGAATGAGCAGTTCTTC. Amino acid sequence: CASNDGTSGRNEQFF. Full variable domain (outside the CDR3, taken from reference TRBV7-9 and TRBJ2-1): DTGVSQNPRHKITKRGQNVTFRCDPISEHNRLYWYRQTLGQGPEFLTYFQNEAQLEKSRLLSDRFSAERPKGSFSTLEIQRTEQGDSAMYLCASNDGTSGRNEQFFGPGTRLTVL.

A few counts support this clonotype. Given a much more abundant clone one base away, this may be a read error. The chain joins TRBV28 to TRBJ2-7; 8 nucleotides agree with TRBD1. J lost 8 bases, V lost 5 bases, and 8 bases had no gene match. The CDR3 contains 13 residues. The germline V gene has CDR1 MDHEN and CDR2 SYDVKM. The CDR3 bases are TGTGCCAGCAGTCGAATGTCAGGGGGCAAGCAGTACTTC. Its protein product is CASSRMSGGKQYF.

The CDR3 spells CASSLLGIAGDSYEQYF. Here the CDR3 DNA reads TGTGCCAGCAGCTTGTTGGGTATAGCGGGTGATTCCTACGAGCAGTACTTC. The rearrangement links TRBV7-9 to TRBJ2-7; 7 nucleotides agree with TRBD2. In germline, CDR1 is SEHNR, CDR2 FQNEAQ (reference sequence). CDR3 size: 17 residues. Trimming cost V 3 bases and J 1 base; bases outside gene matches: 12.

This clonotype was picked up a small number of times. The chain has TRBV4-2 and TRBJ2-3, with a tentative D call TRBD2 (5 bases). From germline, CDR1 is LGHNA and CDR2 YNFKEQ. The CDR3 runs to 15 residues. V lost 0 bases and J lost 4, with 11 bases in between. CDR3 loop: CASSQEGGRADTQYF. For the CDR3, the DNA is TGTGCCAGCAGCCAAGAAGGCGGGCGCGCAGATACGCAGTATTTT.

There are many counts of this clonotype. The V and J genes are TRBV11-2 and TRBJ2-1; no clear D gene. Trimming shortened V by 2 bases and J by 5 bases, and 13 bases separated the two germline ends. Germline V gene lookup returns CDR1 SGHAT and CDR2 FQNNGV. This CDR3 contains 15 residues. The CDR3 nucleotides are TGTGCCAGCAGCTTAAATCACGGACGAAACAATGAGCAGTTCTTC. Residues: CASSLNHGRNNEQFF.

Many counts were recorded for this clonotype. This chain links TRBV6-1 with TRBJ2-2, with TRBD2 matching 8 bases. The germline CDR1 and CDR2 sequences are MNHNS and SASEGT. This CDR3 comprises 15 residues. The ends lost 7 bases at V and 4 bases at J; junction bases unmatched: 8. The CDR3 bases are TGTGCCAGCACCCAACTAGCGGCGTCCACCGGGGAGCTGTTTTTT. Translation gives CASTQLAASTGELFF.

This clonotype was found many times. The chain joins TRBV11-2 to TRBJ1-1, with TRBD1 matching 12 bases. Per germline, CDR1 SGHAT and CDR2 FQNNGV. The CDR3 totals 17 residues. Trimming cost V 5 bases and J 4 bases; bases outside gene matches: 11. The DNA of the CDR3 is TGTGCCAGCAGCGCCGGGGACAGGGGGCTTGGTCGCACTGAAGCTTTCTTT. It specifies CASSAGDRGLGRTEAFF.

V gene TRBV12-3 or TRBV12-4 combines with J gene TRBJ2-7; D not certain. The CDR3 consists of 12 residues. The V and J ends lost 1 base and 7 bases respectively, with 8 bases between them. The DNA of the CDR3 is TGTGCCAGCAGTTTAGGGGTTTGGGAGCAGTACTTC. As protein: CASSLGVWEQYF.

A few counts support this clonotype. The chain has TRBV11-2 and TRBJ1-4; TRBD1 aligns across 7 bases. The CDR3 has 15 residues. V was pared by 1 base and J by 7 bases, with 6 bases of the junction left unmatched. The germline CDR1 and CDR2 sequences are SGHAT and FQNNGV. The CDR3 DNA is TGTGCCAGCAGCTTAGGACAGGGAGAGATTGAAAAACTGTTTTTT. Its translation is CASSLGQGEIEKLFF.

The chain couples TRBV19 to TRBJ1-1; D might be TRBD1 (6 bases). V lost 2 bases and J 10 bases, leaving 17 bases between the germline ends. Germline V gene data show CDR1 as LNHDA and CDR2 as SQIVND (reference sequence). This CDR3 contains 14 residues. The CDR3 here is CASSIPGANRRAFF. The CDR3 DNA sequence: TGTGCCAGTAGTATACCGGGGGCAAACCGGAGAGCTTTCTTT.

This chain uses TRBV28 with TRBJ2-5; D unresolved. Per germline, CDR1 MDHEN and CDR2 SYDVKM. V dropped 3 bases and J dropped 3 bases, with 8 bases sitting between them. This CDR3 contains 13 residues. The CDR3 bases are TGTGCCAGCAGTTTCCCCCGGAAAGAGACCCAGTACTTC. This codes for CASSFPRKETQYF.

At least ten counts were recorded for this clonotype. The chain has TRBV30 and TRBJ2-7; TRBD2 agrees at 12 bases. V lost 5 bases and J lost 1; bases outside the gene matches: 0. The CDR3 is made up of 13 amino acids. Germline V lookup: CDR1 GTSNPN, CDR2 SVGIG (reference sequence). As DNA, the CDR3 is TGTGCCTGGGGACTAGCGGGATCCTACGAGCAGTACTTC. Residues: CAWGLAGSYEQYF.

This clonotype was picked up one time. The chain uses TRBV9 and TRBJ2-5; TRBD1 is a possible D gene (5 bases). Germline V gene sequence: CDR1 SGDLS, CDR2 YYNGEE. This CDR3 comprises 13 residues. V lost 4 bases and J 6 bases, leaving 13 bases between the germline ends. Here the CDR3 reads CASSSIREQTQYF. CDR3 in DNA: TGTGCCAGCAGCTCCATCAGGGAACAGACCCAGTACTTC.

This clonotype was counted ten times or more. The chain couples TRBV6-1 to TRBJ2-1; possibly TRBD1 for D (6 bases). The length of the CDR3 is 14 residues. Germline CDR1 and CDR2: MNHNS and SASEGT. The ends were cut back, 1 base at V and 7 bases at J, with 11 bases in the middle. CDR3 coding DNA: TGTGCCAGCAGTGAAGAAGACGGGACAAATGAGCAGTTCTTC. It translates to CASSEEDGTNEQFF.

This clonotype was counted only a few times. V gene TRBV28 combines with J gene TRBJ2-5; D gene ambiguous. This CDR3 contains 11 residues. Trimming shortened V by 6 bases and J by 3 bases, and 5 bases separated the two germline ends. Germline assignment: CDR1 MDHEN and CDR2 SYDVKM. The CDR3 DNA reads as TGTGCCAGCAGGAGAGAAGAGACCCAGTACTTC. It yields the protein CASRREETQYF. Using reference TRBV28 and TRBJ2-5 for the parts outside the CDR3, the full variable domain is DVKVTQSSRYLVKRTGEKVFLECVQDMDHENMFWYRQDPGLGLRLIYFSYDVKMKEKGDIPEGYSVSREKKERFSLILESASTNQTSMYLCASRREETQYFGPGTRLLVL.

In its sample, this clonotype was seen many times. This chain uses TRBV4-2 with TRBJ2-1, with a weak D call TRBD2 (6 bases). V shed 4 bases and J shed 4 bases, with 14 bases lying between them. Germline V gene lookup returns CDR1 LGHNA and CDR2 YNFKEQ. The CDR3 sequence is 15 residues long. The CDR3 here is CASSPGGVVYNEQFF. CDR3 coding DNA: TGTGCCAGCAGCCCTGGAGGGGTGGTGTACAATGAGCAGTTCTTC.

This clonotype was counted a few times. At one end, the junction sequence differs from germline, possibly due to a read error. This chain uses TRBV2 with TRBJ2-2; D might be TRBD2 (6 bases). Germline loops: CDR1 SNHLY, CDR2 FYNNEI. The length of the CDR3 is 18 residues. This CDR3 is CASSYFRGRDHRGGKLFF. DNA for the CDR3: TGTGCCAGCAGTTACTTTCGCGGCCGCGACCACCGGGGCGGGAAGCTGTTTTTT.

The chain combines TRBV7-6 with TRBJ2-5; 8 bases are shared with TRBD1. This CDR3 contains 14 residues. The germline V gene encodes CDR1 SGHVS and CDR2 FNYEAQ. Trimming took 1 base from V and 13 from J; bases not matched to a gene: 11. The CDR3 DNA sequence: TGTGCCAGCAGCTTAGGGACAGGGCCCCTCCAGTCGTACTTC. Its translation: CASSLGTGPLQSYF.

This chain connects TRBV12-3 or TRBV12-4 to TRBJ1-1; D call uncertain. The CDR3 has 13 amino acids. The V and J ends lost 11 bases and 3 bases respectively, with 16 bases between them. As DNA, the CDR3 is TGTGCCTCCAAACTTTTCGGGGACACTGAAGCTTTCTTT. Its translation is CASKLFGDTEAFF.